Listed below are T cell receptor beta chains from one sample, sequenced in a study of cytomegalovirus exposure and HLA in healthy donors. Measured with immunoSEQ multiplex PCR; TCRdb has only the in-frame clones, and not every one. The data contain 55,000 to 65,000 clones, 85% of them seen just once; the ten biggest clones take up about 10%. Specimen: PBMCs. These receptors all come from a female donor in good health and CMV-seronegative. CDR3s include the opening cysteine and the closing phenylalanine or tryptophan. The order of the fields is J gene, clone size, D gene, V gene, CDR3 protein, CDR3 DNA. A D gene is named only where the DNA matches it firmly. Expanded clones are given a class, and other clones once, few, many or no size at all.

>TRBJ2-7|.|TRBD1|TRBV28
CASSIIDRDRGYEQYF
TGTGCCAGCAGTATTATTGACAGGGACAGGGGCTACGAGCAGTACTTC
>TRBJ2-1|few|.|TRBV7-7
CASSLGSSYNEQFF
TGTGCTAGCAGCTTGGGGAGCTCCTACAATGAGCAGTTCTTC
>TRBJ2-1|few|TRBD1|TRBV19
CASTAQGGFYNEQFF
TGTGCCAGTACCGCACAGGGGGGATTCTACAATGAGCAGTTCTTC
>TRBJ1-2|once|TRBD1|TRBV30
CASDREGIGYGYTF
TGTGCTTCGGACAGGGAGGGGATCGGTTATGGCTACACCTTC
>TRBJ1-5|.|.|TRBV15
CATSRDWLLSNQPQHF
TGTGCCACCAGCAGAGACTGGCTGCTTAGCAATCAGCCCCAGCATTTT
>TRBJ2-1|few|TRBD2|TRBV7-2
CASSIWTSAGEQFF
TGTGCCAGCAGCATTTGGACTAGCGCCGGTGAGCAGTTCTTC
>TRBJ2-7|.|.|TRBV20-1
CSAYAGYEQYF
TGCAGTGCTTATGCGGGCTACGAGCAGTACTTC
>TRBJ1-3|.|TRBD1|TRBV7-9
CASSQTDRGPFSYTIYF
TGTGCCAGCAGCCAAACAGACAGGGGCCCGTTCTCCTACACCATATATTTT
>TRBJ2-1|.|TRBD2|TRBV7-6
CASSLLGTSGTSSYNEQFF
TGTGCCAGCAGCTTGTTGGGGACTAGCGGGACCTCCTCCTACAATGAGCAGTTCTTC
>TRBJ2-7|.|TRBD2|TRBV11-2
CASSFPVSGTSPGEQYF
TGTGCCAGCAGCTTCCCCGTTTCCGGGACTAGCCCCGGTGAGCAGTACTTC
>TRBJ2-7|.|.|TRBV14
CASSQDRRPEQYF
TGTGCCAGCAGCCAAGATCGGAGGCCCGAGCAGTACTTC
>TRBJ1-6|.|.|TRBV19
CASSMEGTQSPLHF
TGTGCCAGTAGTATGGAGGGTACGCAGTCACCCCTCCACTTT
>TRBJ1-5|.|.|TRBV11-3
CASSLVCSRGAQHF
TGTGCCAGCAGCTTAGTTTGTAGTCGGGGGGCCCAGCATTTT
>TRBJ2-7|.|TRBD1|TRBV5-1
CASSLGTGEAEQYF
TGCGCCAGCAGCCTGGGGACAGGGGAGGCCGAGCAGTACTTC
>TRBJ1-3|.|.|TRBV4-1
CASSHREGKDGNTIYF
TGCGCCAGCAGCCATCGTGAGGGCAAAGATGGAAACACCATATATTTT
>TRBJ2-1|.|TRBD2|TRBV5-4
CASSFGTSGAYNEQFF
TGTGCCAGCAGCTTCGGAACTAGCGGGGCCTACAATGAGCAGTTCTTC
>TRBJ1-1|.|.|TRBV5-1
CASSLEGGEAFF
TGCGCCAGCAGCTTGGAAGGGGGTGAAGCTTTCTTT
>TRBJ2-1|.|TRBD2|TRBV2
CASDPSGTYNEQFF
TGTGCCAGCGATCCTAGCGGGACTTACAATGAGCAGTTCTTC
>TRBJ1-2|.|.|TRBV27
CASSLSGGNYGYTF
TGTGCCAGCAGTTTATCGGGGGGGAACTATGGCTACACCTTC
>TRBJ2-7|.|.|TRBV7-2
CASSLEGGAYEQYF
TGTGCCAGCAGCTTAGAAGGGGGAGCCTACGAGCAGTACTTC
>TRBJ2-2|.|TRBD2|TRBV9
CASSKGGDSGELFF
TGTGCCAGCAGCAAGGGAGGGGATTCCGGGGAGCTGTTTTTT
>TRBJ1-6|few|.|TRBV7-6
CASSSAGVSYNSPLHF
TGTGCCAGCAGTTCTGCAGGGGTCTCCTATAATTCACCCCTCCACTTT